The following is a T cell receptor (beta chain) sequence with its context. The data originate from a study of blood T cell repertoires in COVID-19. Overall study context: The cDNA or gDNA used as material had been derived from T cells, B-cell-depleted T cells, or PBMCs.

As originally analysed: Estimated nucleated cell counts came from reference gene primer amplification. Produced via immunoSEQ multiplex PCR; TCRdb's table is partial and in-frame only. V and J calls and clone size are those listed in that table; D and trimming were worked out from the DNA. The sample carries 200,000 to 300,000 clones, roughly 87% recorded once. CDR3 length equals 14 residues. Germline CDR1 reads MNHEY; CDR2 reads SVGAGI. V lost 8 bases to trimming and J lost 9 bases; unmatched junction nucleotides: 16. Sequencing used peripheral blood. The TCR sequence derives from a human donor in a cohort sampled during active COVID-19. This rearrangement joins TRBV6-5 to TRBJ2-7, with 7 bases lining up with TRBD1. The DNA for the CDR3 is TGTGCCAGCTTGGCCCCGGGACAGATCTCTGGGCAGTACTTC. This encodes CASLAPGQISGQYF.